The sequence of this T cell receptor (beta chain) was determined in a study of blood T cell repertoires in COVID-19. Across the whole study: Sample material is recorded as cDNA or gDNA derived from T cells, B-cell-depleted T cells, or PBMCs.

Germline CDR1 SEHNR, CDR2 FQNEAQ (reference sequence). Trimming stripped 5 bases from V and 1 base from J, with 8 bases between. The CDR3 is 14 amino acids. As handled by the study authors: Counts of nucleated cells, estimated from reference gene primer amplification, were obtained. Profiled with immunoSEQ multiplex PCR; TCRdb holds only in-frame clones, not every one. V and J calls and clone size follow that table, whereas D and trimming were derived from the DNA. The repertoire holds 230,000 or so clones, with roughly 82% as singletons. The receptor was isolated from a man aged 35-49 years who had recovered from COVID-19. The material sequenced was peripheral blood. This chain uses TRBV7-9 with TRBJ2-2; no clear D gene. The CDR3 DNA sequence: TGTGCCAGCAGCCCACCGAGGAACACCGGGGAGCTGTTTTTT. Residues: CASSPPRNTGELFF. The whole variable domain, remainder taken from reference TRBV7-9 and TRBJ2-2, is DTGVSQNPRHKITKRGQNVTFRCDPISEHNRLYWYRQTLGQGPEFLTYFQNEAQLEKSRLLSDRFSAERPKGSFSTLEIQRTEQGDSAMYLCASSPPRNTGELFFGEGSRLTVL.